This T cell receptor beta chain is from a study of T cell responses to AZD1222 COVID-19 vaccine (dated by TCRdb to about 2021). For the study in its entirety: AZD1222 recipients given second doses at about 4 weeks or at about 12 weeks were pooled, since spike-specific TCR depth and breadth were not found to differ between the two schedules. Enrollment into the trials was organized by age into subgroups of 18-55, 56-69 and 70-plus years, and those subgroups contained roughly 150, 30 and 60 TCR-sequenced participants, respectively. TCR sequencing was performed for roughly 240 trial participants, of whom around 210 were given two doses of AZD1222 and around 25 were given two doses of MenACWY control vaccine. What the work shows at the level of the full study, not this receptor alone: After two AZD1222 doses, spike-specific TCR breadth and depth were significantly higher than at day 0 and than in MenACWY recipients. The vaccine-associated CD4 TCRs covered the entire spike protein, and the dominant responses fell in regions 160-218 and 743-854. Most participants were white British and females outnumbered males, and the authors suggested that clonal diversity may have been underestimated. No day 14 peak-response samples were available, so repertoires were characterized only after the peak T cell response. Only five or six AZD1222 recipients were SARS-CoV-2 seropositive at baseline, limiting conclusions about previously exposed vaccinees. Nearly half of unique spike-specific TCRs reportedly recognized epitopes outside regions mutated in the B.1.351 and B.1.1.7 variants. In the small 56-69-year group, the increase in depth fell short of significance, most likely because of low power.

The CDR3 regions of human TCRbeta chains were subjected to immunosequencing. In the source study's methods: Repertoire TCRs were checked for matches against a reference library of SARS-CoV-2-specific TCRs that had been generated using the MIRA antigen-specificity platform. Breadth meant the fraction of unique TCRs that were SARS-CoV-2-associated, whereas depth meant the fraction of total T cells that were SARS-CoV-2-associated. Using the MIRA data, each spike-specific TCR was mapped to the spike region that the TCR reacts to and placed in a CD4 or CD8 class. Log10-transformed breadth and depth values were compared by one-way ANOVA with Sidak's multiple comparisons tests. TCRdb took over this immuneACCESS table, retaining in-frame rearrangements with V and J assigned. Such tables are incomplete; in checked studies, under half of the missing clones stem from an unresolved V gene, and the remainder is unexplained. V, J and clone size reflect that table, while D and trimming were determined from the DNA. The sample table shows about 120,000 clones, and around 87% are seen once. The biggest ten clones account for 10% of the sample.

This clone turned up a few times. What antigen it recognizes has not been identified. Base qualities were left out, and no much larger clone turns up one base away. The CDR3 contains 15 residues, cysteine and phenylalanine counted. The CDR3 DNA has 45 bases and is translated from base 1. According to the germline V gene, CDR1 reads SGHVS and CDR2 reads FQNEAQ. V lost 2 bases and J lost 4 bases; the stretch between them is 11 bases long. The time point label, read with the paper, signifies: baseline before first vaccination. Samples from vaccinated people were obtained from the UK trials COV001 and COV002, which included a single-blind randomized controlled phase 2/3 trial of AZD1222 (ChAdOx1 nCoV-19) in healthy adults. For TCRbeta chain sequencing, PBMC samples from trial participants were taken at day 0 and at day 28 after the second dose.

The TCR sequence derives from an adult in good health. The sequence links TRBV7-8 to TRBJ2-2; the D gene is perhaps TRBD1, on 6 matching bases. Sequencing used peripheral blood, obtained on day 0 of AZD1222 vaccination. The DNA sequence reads TGTGCCAGCAGCTTATCACAGGGTCCCACCGGGGAGCTGTTTTTT. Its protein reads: CASSLSQGPTGELFF.